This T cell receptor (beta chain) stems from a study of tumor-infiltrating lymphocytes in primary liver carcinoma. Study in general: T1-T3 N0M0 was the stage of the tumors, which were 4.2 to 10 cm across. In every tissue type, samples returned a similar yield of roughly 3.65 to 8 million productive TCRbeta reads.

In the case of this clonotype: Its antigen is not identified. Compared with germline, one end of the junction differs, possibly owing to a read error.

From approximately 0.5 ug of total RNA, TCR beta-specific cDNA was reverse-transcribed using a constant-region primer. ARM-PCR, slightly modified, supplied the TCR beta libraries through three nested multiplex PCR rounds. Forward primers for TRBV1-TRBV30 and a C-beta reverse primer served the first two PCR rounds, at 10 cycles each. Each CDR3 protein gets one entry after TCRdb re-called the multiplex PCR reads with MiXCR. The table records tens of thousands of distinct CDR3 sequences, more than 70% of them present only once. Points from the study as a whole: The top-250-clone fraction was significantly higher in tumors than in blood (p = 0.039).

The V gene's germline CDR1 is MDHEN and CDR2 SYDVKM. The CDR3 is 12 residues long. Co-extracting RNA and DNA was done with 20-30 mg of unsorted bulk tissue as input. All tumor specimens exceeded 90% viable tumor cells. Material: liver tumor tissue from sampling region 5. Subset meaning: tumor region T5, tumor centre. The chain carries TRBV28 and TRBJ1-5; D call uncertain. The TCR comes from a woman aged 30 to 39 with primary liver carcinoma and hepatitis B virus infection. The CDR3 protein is CAISLLDQPQHF. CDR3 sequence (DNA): TGCGCCATCAGTTTATTAGATCAGCCCCAGCATTTT.